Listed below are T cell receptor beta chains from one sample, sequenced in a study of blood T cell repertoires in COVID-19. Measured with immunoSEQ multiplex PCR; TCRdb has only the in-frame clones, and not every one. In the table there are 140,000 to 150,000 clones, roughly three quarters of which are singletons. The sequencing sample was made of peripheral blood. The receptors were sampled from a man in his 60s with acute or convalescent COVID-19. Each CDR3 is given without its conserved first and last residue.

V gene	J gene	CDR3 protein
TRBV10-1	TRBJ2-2	ASKPGLADTGELF
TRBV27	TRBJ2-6	ASSSRLAGGFGANVLT
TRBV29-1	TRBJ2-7	SVPGVDPYEQY
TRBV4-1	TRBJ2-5	ASSQDRSQETQY
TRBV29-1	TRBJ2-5	SVEDSLETQY
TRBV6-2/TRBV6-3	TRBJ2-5	ASSYAGLVEETQY
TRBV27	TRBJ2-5	ASSSKAISAGDETQY
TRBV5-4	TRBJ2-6	ASSGERGGSLSGANVLT
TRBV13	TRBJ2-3	ASSSGTDATDTQY
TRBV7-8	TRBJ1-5	ASSARGASNQPQH
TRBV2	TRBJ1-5	ASRSSISQPQH
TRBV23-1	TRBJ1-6	ASSRPSPLH
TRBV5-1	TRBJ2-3	ASSPQGLDTQY
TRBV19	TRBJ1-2	ASSTSGTSRNGYT
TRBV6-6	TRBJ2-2	AGLGGNTGELF
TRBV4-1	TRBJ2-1	ASSQEIRAGGGYEQF
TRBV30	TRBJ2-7	AWSVGGRSSYEQY
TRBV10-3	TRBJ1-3	ASTGSGNTIY
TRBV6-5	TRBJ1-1	ASSSHRVTEAF
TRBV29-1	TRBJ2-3	SAAIGHISTDTQY
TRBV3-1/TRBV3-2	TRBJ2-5	ASSQGSGVGQETQY
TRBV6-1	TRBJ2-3	ASSAHWTSGTSTDTQY